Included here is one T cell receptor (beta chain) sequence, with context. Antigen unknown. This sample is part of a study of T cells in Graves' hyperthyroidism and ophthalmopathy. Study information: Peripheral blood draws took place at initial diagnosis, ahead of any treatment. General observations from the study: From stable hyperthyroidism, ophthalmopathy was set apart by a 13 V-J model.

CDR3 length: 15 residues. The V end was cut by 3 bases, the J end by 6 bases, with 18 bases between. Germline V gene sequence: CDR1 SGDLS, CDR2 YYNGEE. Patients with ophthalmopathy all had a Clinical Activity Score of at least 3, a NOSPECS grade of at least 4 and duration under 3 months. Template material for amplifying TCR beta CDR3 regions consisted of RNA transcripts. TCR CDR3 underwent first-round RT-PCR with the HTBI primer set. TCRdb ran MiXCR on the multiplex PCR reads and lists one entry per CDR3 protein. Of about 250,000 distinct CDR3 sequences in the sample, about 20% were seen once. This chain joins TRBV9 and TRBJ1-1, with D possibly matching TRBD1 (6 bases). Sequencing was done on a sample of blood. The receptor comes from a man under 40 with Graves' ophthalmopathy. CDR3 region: CASSALGGGAAEAFF. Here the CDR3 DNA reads TGTGCCAGCAGCGCCCTGGGGGGGGGCGCCGCTGAAGCTTTCTTT.